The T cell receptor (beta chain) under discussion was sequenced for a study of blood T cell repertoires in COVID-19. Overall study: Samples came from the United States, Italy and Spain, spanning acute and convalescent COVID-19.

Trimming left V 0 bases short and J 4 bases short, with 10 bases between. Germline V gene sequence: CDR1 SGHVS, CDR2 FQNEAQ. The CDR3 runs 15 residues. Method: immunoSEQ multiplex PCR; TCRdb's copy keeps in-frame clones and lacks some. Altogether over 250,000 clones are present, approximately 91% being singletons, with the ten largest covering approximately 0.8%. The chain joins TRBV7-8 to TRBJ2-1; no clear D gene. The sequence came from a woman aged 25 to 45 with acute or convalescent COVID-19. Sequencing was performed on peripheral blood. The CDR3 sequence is CASSLAEIFYNEQFF. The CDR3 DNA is TGTGCCAGCAGCTTAGCGGAGATCTTTTACAATGAGCAGTTCTTC.